This entry describes one T cell receptor beta chain. As yet, its antigen is unknown. 60 Vbeta and 13 Jbeta primers were used in PCR. TCRdb keeps only in-frame clones here, not all; method: immunoSEQ multiplex PCR. The table lists about 41,000 clones. V shed 3 bases, J shed 6 bases, and the junction held 9 bases outside the gene matches. CDR3 size: 15 residues. CDR1 is GTSNPN, CDR2 SVGIG, per germline (reference sequence). The data stem from a study of cytomegalovirus exposure and HLA in healthy donors. The wider study: Clustering assigned about 76% of the approximately 400 genotyped donors to the Caucasian-associated ancestry cluster. The study's findings and limits: Later on, analysis showed that most CMV-associated TCR beta chains appeared to be HLA-restricted.

This receptor was identified in a young man in good health and CMV-seronegative. This sequence joins TRBV30 and TRBJ2-7; 12 bases line up with TRBD1. Sequenced input: PBMCs. Here the CDR3 reads CAWSLPGQGAREQYF. CDR3 bases: TGTGCCTGGAGCCTACCGGGACAGGGGGCGCGCGAGCAGTACTTC. Complete variable domain (other parts from reference TRBV30 and TRBJ2-7): SQTIHQWPATLVQPVGSPLSLECTVEGTSNPNLYWYRQAAGRGLQLLFYSVGIGQISSEVPQNLSASRPQDRQFILSSKKLLLSDSGFYLCAWSLPGQGAREQYFGPGTRLTVT.